Below, 17 T cell receptor beta chains from the same sample are listed, as sequenced in a study of neurological immune-mediated disorders. TCRdb fed the 5' RACE reads into MiXCR, producing one record per CDR3 protein. The repertoire holds 27,000 or so distinct CDR3 sequences, with roughly 15% as singletons. Sequencing was performed on PBMCs. Receptors originate from a man aged 65-85 years in good health.

This clonotype was found many times. The rearrangement links TRBV11-2 to TRBJ2-7; no definite D call. The germline V gene has CDR1 SGHAT and CDR2 FQNNGV. Trimming stripped 3 bases from V and 3 bases from J, with 6 bases between. This CDR3 region has 12 residues. DNA of the CDR3: TGTGCCAGCAGCTTCGGTTTCTACGAGCAGTACTTC. This encodes CASSFGFYEQYF. The full variable domain, completed using reference TRBV11-2 and TRBJ2-7, is EAGVAQSPRYKIIEKRQSVAFWCNPISGHATLYWYQQILGQGPKLLIQFQNNGVVDDSQLPKDRFSAERLKGVDSTLKIQPAKLEDSAVYLCASSFGFYEQYFGPGTRLTVT.

Regarding this clonotype: No conserved phenylalanine or tryptophan is present at the end of the CDR3, so a read error is the likely explanation. The chain recombines TRBV18 with TRBJ1-2; D not certain. The ends were cut back, 4 bases at V and 8 bases at J, with 11 bases in the middle. The germline V gene encodes CDR1 KGHSH and CDR2 LQKENI. This CDR3 contains 12 residues. CDR3 nucleotides: TGTGCCAGCTCACGTACATTCCAGGGCTACACCGGC. Translated: CASSRTFQGYTG.

This clonotype was counted at least ten times. The chain links TRBV20-1 to TRBJ2-7; TRBD1 matches 7 bases. The CDR3 consists of 17 residues. V shed 0 bases, J shed 0 bases, and the junction held 11 bases outside the gene matches. Germline V gene sequence: CDR1 DFQATT, CDR2 SNEGSKA (reference sequence). The DNA of the CDR3 is TGCAGTGCTAGAGACGTCACCGGGACAGCTGGCTCCTACGAGCAGTACTTC. This codes for CSARDVTGTAGSYEQYF.

This clonotype was recorded many times. The J gene is TRBJ1-2, the V gene TRBV12-3 or TRBV12-4, with a weak D call TRBD1 (5 bases). The V and J ends lost 0 bases and 8 bases respectively, with 10 bases between them. This CDR3 contains 13 residues. Here the CDR3 reads CASSLAQGIGYTF. CDR3 coding DNA: TGTGCCAGCAGTTTAGCTCAGGGTATAGGCTACACCTTC.

This clonotype was counted many times. CDR3 nucleotides: TGTGCCAGCAGCCACGGACTAGCGGCAGACACAGATACGCAGTATTTT. Encoded protein: CASSHGLAADTDTQYF. V gene TRBV11-3 combines with J gene TRBJ2-3, with 10 nucleotides matching TRBD2. The germline gives CDR1 SGHNT, CDR2 YENEEA. The CDR3 is 16 residues long. The junction had 7 bases not matched to a gene; V was cut back by 5 bases and J by 2 bases. Drawing the rest from reference TRBV11-3 and TRBJ2-3, the complete variable domain is EAGVVQSPRYKIIEKKQPVAFWCNPISGHNTLYWYLQNLGQGPELLIRYENEEAVDDSQLPKDRFSAERLKGVDSTLKIQPAELGDSAVYLCASSHGLAADTDTQYFGPGTRLTVL.

This clonotype was seen repeatedly, ten times or more. The chain links TRBV29-1 to TRBJ2-7, with TRBD2 matching 10 bases. V was clipped by 4 bases and J by 5 bases; unmatched bases: 8. Germline assignment: CDR1 SQVTM and CDR2 ANQGSEA. The CDR3 has 14 amino acids. CDR3 amino acids: CSVGKAGGPDEQYF. CDR3 nucleotide sequence: TGCAGCGTTGGGAAAGCGGGGGGGCCCGACGAGCAGTACTTC.

This clonotype was picked up one time. Mismatch with germline at one junction end may stem from a read error. The V call is TRBV20-1, the J call TRBJ1-5; 8 positions match TRBD1. This CDR3 is 14 amino acids long. CDR1 is DFQATT, CDR2 SNEGSKA, per germline (reference sequence). The CDR3 here is CSVRDAGGGQPRHF. DNA for the CDR3: TGCAGTGTTAGAGACGCAGGGGGCGGTCAGCCCCGGCATTTT.

This clonotype was seen only a few times. CDR3 loop: CASSSRGGNSPLHF. The CDR3 DNA is TGTGCCAGCAGTTCCAGGGGGGGTAACTCACCCCTCCACTTT. The chain combines TRBV27 with TRBJ1-6, with 7 nucleotides matching TRBD1. V was clipped by 4 bases and J by 10 bases; unmatched bases: 7. Germline values: CDR1 MNHEY, CDR2 SMNVEV (reference sequence). The CDR3 runs to 14 residues.

This clonotype was seen ten or more times. CDR3 protein: CASSPYGDLNTGELFF. CDR3 DNA sequence: TGCGCCAGCAGCCCCTACGGGGACTTGAACACCGGGGAGCTGTTTTTT. V is TRBV5-1 and J is TRBJ2-2, with D maybe TRBD2 (6 bases). Trimming took 4 bases from V and 1 from J, leaving 14 bases between them. The CDR3 has 16 residues. Germline CDR1 and CDR2: SGHRS and YFSETQ.

This clonotype was recorded many times. This chain uses TRBV6-1 with TRBJ2-7; no clear D. Trimming took 4 bases from V and 6 from J, leaving 10 bases between them. CDR1 MNHNS and CDR2 SASEGT come from the germline V gene. This CDR3 is built from 12 residues. The CDR3 is CASSVQEFEQYF. CDR3 nucleotide sequence: TGTGCCAGCAGTGTCCAGGAATTCGAGCAGTACTTC.

The genes are TRBV20-1 and TRBJ2-1, with 9 bases aligning to TRBD1. The CDR3 extends over 12 amino acids. V gave up 7 bases and J gave up 8 bases; unmatched junction bases: 6. Per the germline V gene, CDR1 is DFQATT and CDR2 is SNEGSKA (reference sequence). The CDR3 region is CSVAQGADEQFF. CDR3 sequence (DNA): TGCAGTGTCGCACAGGGGGCCGATGAGCAGTTCTTC.

This clonotype has ten or more counts. This rearrangement joins TRBV5-1 to TRBJ2-7, with 9 nucleotides matching TRBD1. Germline values: CDR1 SGHRS, CDR2 YFSETQ. The CDR3 extends over 15 amino acids. Trimming cost V 2 bases and J 5 bases; bases outside gene matches: 8. Here the CDR3 DNA reads TGCGCCAGCAGCTTCATGACAGGGGGTATCGACGAGCAGTACTTC. Encoded protein: CASSFMTGGIDEQYF.

This clonotype was detected ten times or more. The J gene is TRBJ2-5, the V gene TRBV5-1, with D maybe TRBD2 (5 bases). Per germline, CDR1 SGHRS and CDR2 YFSETQ. V lost 4 bases and J 4 bases, leaving 17 bases between the germline ends. The CDR3 is 15 amino acids. This CDR3 reads CASSPEVQSLETQYF. The DNA of the CDR3 is TGCGCCAGCAGCCCGGAGGTACAGAGTCTAGAGACCCAGTACTTC.

This clonotype has a count of ten or more. The J gene is TRBJ1-3, the V gene TRBV20-1; D uncertain. Germline V gene data show CDR1 as DFQATT and CDR2 as SNEGSKA (reference sequence). CDR3 length: 15 residues. Trimming removed 1 base from V and 3 bases from J, with 13 bases in between. CDR3 bases: TGCAGTGCTAGAGGTCAAACGAACCTTGGAAACACCATATATTTT. Its protein product is CSARGQTNLGNTIYF.

Notes on this clonotype: Sequence at one end of the junction differs from germline and may be a read error. The chain is built from TRBV23-1 and TRBJ1-1, with 7 bases identical to TRBD1. TRBV23-1 qualifies as an ORF whose function is uncertain. The CDR3 spans 13 residues. The CDR3 here is CASSFTGEGEAFF. For the CDR3, the DNA is TGTGCCAGCAGTTTTACAGGGGAGGGTGAAGCTTTCTTT.

This clonotype has at least ten counts. The genes are TRBV7-2 and TRBJ2-7; D is uncertain. Trimming removed 5 bases from V and 3 bases from J, with 17 bases in between. The germline CDR1 and CDR2 sequences are SGHTA and FQGNSA. This CDR3 comprises 15 residues. For the CDR3, the DNA is TGTGCCAGCAGCATTAGCCAAGAGACCCTCTACGAGCAGTACTTC. This encodes CASSISQETLYEQYF.

In its sample, this clonotype was seen many times. The J gene is TRBJ2-3, the V gene TRBV5-4; 7 nucleotides match TRBD1. CDR1 is SGHNT and CDR2 is YYREEE in the germline V gene (reference sequence). This CDR3 has 15 residues. Germline trimming cut 4 bases from V and 3 bases from J; bases unmatched to any gene: 8. The CDR3 region is CASSVNRGNTDTQYF. CDR3 DNA sequence: TGTGCCAGCAGCGTAAACAGGGGAAATACAGATACGCAGTATTTT.